Each of the 23 T cell receptor beta chains below was sequenced from the same sample in a study of beta chain features in type 1 diabetes (dated by TCRdb to the late 2010s). The library was prepared using the immunoSEQ multiplex PCR assay. The entire amount of isolated RNA was reverse transcribed using the High Capacity cDNA Reverse Transcription Kit, so the sequenced TCRB transcripts were expressed ones. Not all clones reach the TCRdb copy of this immuneACCESS table, which keeps in-frame sequences only. Checked studies attribute under half of the gap to unresolved V genes and leave the rest unexplained. The sample table holds 150,000 to 170,000 clones, of which approximately 8.1% were seen once. The top ten clones comprise 0.55% to 0.75% of the sample. Specimen: central memory CD4+ T cells from blood. Receptors originate from a man aged 18 to 29 in good health.

This sequence joins TRBV7-9 and TRBJ1-1; no definite D call. The CDR3 totals 12 residues. The V end lost 3 bases, the J end lost 4 bases, and 6 bases lay between the germline ends. The germline V gene encodes CDR1 SEHNR and CDR2 FQNEAQ (reference sequence). Written as DNA, the CDR3 is TGTGCCAGCAGCTTGTTTAGCACTGAAGCTTTCTTT. Its protein product is CASSLFSTEAFF.

This clone was found a few times. The chain joins TRBV4-2 to TRBJ1-1, with D unresolved. CDR1 and CDR2 (germline): LGHNA, YNFKEQ. This CDR3 is built from 13 residues. The ends were cut back, 4 bases at V and 5 bases at J, with 11 bases in the middle. CDR3 residues: CASSPDEGTEAFF. DNA for the CDR3: TGTGCCAGCAGCCCAGACGAGGGAACTGAAGCTTTCTTT.

This clone was seen a few times. This chain joins TRBV7-9 and TRBJ2-6, with no clear D. CDR3 size: 14 residues. Looked up from germline, CDR1 is SEHNR and CDR2 is FQNEAQ (reference sequence). Trimming stripped 4 bases from V and 0 bases from J, with 4 bases between. Here the CDR3 DNA reads TGTGCCAGCAGCTACAGCTCTGGGGCCAACGTCCTGACTTTC. It is translated as CASSYSSGANVLTF.

The chain combines TRBV4-1 with TRBJ1-2; 8 positions match TRBD1. The V segment lost 5 bases and the J segment 4 bases; nucleotides outside the gene matches: 9. Germline CDR1 MGHRA, CDR2 YSYEKL. The CDR3 has 15 residues. CDR3: CASSNPGGKIYGYTF. The DNA for the CDR3 is TGCGCCAGCAGCAACCCAGGGGGCAAGATCTATGGCTACACCTTC.

Here the CDR3 reads CASSYRTSGTYNEQFF. The CDR3, as DNA: TGTGCCAGCAGTTACAGGACTAGCGGAACATACAATGAGCAGTTCTTC. This chain joins TRBV6-5 and TRBJ2-1, with TRBD2 identical over 10 bases. Germline CDR1 is MNHEY and CDR2 is SVGAGI. This CDR3 comprises 16 residues. The V gene end was trimmed by 2 bases and the J gene end by 4 bases; junction bases not matched to a gene: 5.

This sequence joins TRBV6-5 and TRBJ2-5; D remains ambiguous. The V gene lost 4 bases and the J gene lost 0 bases, with 6 bases spanning the gap. CDR1 and CDR2 from the germline V gene are MNHEY and SVGAGI. This CDR3 is 13 amino acids long. The CDR3 loop is CASSSQYQETQYF. The CDR3 nucleotides are TGTGCCAGCAGTTCACAGTACCAAGAGACCCAGTACTTC.

This clone came up many times. This chain links TRBV7-2 with TRBJ2-3; D gene unclear. There are 12 residues in the CDR3. Per the germline V gene, CDR1 is SGHTA and CDR2 is FQGNSA. V was clipped by 4 bases and J by 5 bases, with 7 bases between them. CDR3 sequence: CASSYSRDTQYF. As DNA, the CDR3 is TGTGCCAGCAGCTACTCTAGAGATACGCAGTATTTT.

V and J are TRBV7-2 and TRBJ1-2, with 7 bases that match TRBD1. Unmatched junction bases numbered 8, after V lost 5 bases and J lost 2 bases. Germline V CDR1 and CDR2: SGHTA, FQGNSA. This CDR3 is built from 15 residues. The CDR3 DNA reads as TGTGCCAGCAGCCTGAACAGGGGCTCGAACTATGGCTACACCTTC. Protein: CASSLNRGSNYGYTF.

This clone was counted ten times or more. CDR3 nucleotides: TGTGCCAGCAGCCCACAGGGGGCGCAGACTGAAGCTTTCTTT. This translates into CASSPQGAQTEAFF. J is TRBJ1-1 and V is TRBV7-9, with 9 bases aligning to TRBD1. This CDR3 comprises 14 residues. Germline CDR1 is SEHNR and CDR2 is FQNEAQ (reference sequence). J lost 5 bases, V lost 5 bases, and 6 bases had no gene match.

The table lists this clone with a few counts. This chain joins TRBV18 and TRBJ2-2; possibly TRBD1 for D (6 bases). In germline, CDR1 is KGHSH, CDR2 LQKENI. Trimming pared 6 bases from V and 5 bases from J, leaving 16 bases between. The CDR3 extends over 15 amino acids. Here the CDR3 reads CASSADSKQTGELFF. In DNA form, the CDR3 reads TGTGCCAGCTCTGCGGACAGCAAACAGACCGGGGAGCTGTTTTTT. Supplemented by reference TRBV18 and TRBJ2-2, the full variable domain reads NAGVMQNPRHLVRRRGQEARLRCSPMKGHSHVYWYRQLPEEGLKFMVYLQKENIIDESGMPKERFSAEFPKEGPSILRIQQVVRGDSAAYFCASSADSKQTGELFFGEGSRLTVL.

This clone was found a few times. The V gene is TRBV23-1, the J gene TRBJ2-7, with 11 bases identical to TRBD1. TRBV23-1 is given ORF status, its function remaining uncertain. The V and J ends lost 7 bases and 5 bases, in that order; junction bases with no gene match: 10. This CDR3 has 15 amino acids. The chain's CDR3 is CASNRTGGLFHEQYF. The CDR3 DNA reads as TGCGCCAGCAACCGGACAGGGGGCCTTTTCCACGAGCAGTACTTC.

This clone was counted many times. V usage is TRBV28 and J usage is TRBJ1-4; the match to TRBD1 covers 7 bases. Germline lookup yields CDR1 MDHEN and CDR2 SYDVKM. The CDR3 extends over 13 amino acids. V was clipped by 11 bases and J by 8 bases; unmatched bases: 11. The chain's CDR3 is CAVQTGTREKLFF. The CDR3 DNA reads as TGTGCCGTTCAGACAGGGACAAGGGAAAAACTGTTTTTT.

In its sample, this clone was seen a few times. This chain uses TRBV28 with TRBJ1-2; 7 bases fit TRBD1. This CDR3 is 13 amino acids long. Germline V CDR1 and CDR2: MDHEN, SYDVKM. The junction had 6 bases not matched to a gene; V was cut back by 8 bases and J by 3 bases. CDR3 region: CASYDREDYGYTF. CDR3 DNA sequence: TGTGCCAGCTACGACAGGGAGGACTATGGCTACACCTTC.

The chain is built from TRBV7-9 and TRBJ2-1, with TRBD2 identical over 16 bases. Trimming removed 3 bases from V and 8 bases from J; junction bases left unmatched: 4. CDR1 SEHNR and CDR2 FQNEAQ come from the germline V gene (reference sequence). The CDR3 is 16 residues long. The CDR3 DNA is TGTGCCAGCAGCTTGGGGACTAGCGGGAGGGGCGATGAGCAGTTCTTC. This codes for CASSLGTSGRGDEQFF.

This clone has a handful of counts. J is TRBJ1-6 and V is TRBV30; 8 bases are a match to TRBD1. Germline CDR1 reads GTSNPN; CDR2 reads SVGIG (reference sequence). The CDR3 contains 12 residues. Trimming at V came to 4 bases and at J to 10 bases, leaving 3 bases not matched to a gene. The CDR3 DNA reads TGTGCCTGGACTACAGGGGGATCACCCCTCCACTTT. Residues: CAWTTGGSPLHF.

This clone has only a few counts. Written as DNA, the CDR3 is TGTGCCAGCAGTTCTACCAATCGGGGTACGCAGTATTTT. The encoded protein is CASSSTNRGTQYF. The V call is TRBV28, the J call TRBJ2-3, with D possibly being TRBD2 (5 bases). Trimming stripped 4 bases from V and 8 bases from J, with 13 bases between. CDR3 size: 13 residues. In germline, CDR1 is MDHEN, CDR2 SYDVKM.

The chain couples TRBV30 to TRBJ2-5; TRBD1 matches at 11 bases. J was trimmed by 5 bases and V by 7 bases; bases with no gene match: 12. Germline lookup yields CDR1 GTSNPN and CDR2 SVGIG (reference sequence). The CDR3 has 15 amino acids. The CDR3 DNA reads TGTGCCTTCAACCTTGGACAGGGGGCTTGGGAGACCCAGTACTTC. Protein sequence: CAFNLGQGAWETQYF.

The chain uses TRBV9 and TRBJ1-5; the match to TRBD1 covers 8 bases. Looked up from germline, CDR1 is SGDLS and CDR2 is YYNGEE. V gave up 7 bases and J gave up 3 bases; unmatched junction bases: 6. The CDR3 is 14 amino acids. Here the CDR3 reads CASSGTGFNQPQHF. The CDR3 DNA follows: TGTGCCAGCTCCGGGACAGGATTCAATCAGCCCCAGCATTTT.

This clone was observed a few times. The chain uses TRBV18 and TRBJ2-3, with 12 bases lining up with TRBD2. Germline V gene lookup returns CDR1 KGHSH and CDR2 LQKENI. This CDR3 has 14 residues. V lost 4 bases, J lost 5 bases, and 1 base stayed unmatched. In DNA, the CDR3 is TGTGCCAGCTCACAGGGACTAGCGGGAGATACGCAGTATTTT. As protein: CASSQGLAGDTQYF.

The genes are TRBV9 and TRBJ2-3; D gene ambiguous. CDR1 and CDR2 from the germline V gene are SGDLS and YYNGEE. The CDR3 covers 14 residues. Trimming took off 3 bases at V and 1 base at J, with 9 bases between the two ends. The CDR3 sequence: CASSARFGTDTQYF. CDR3 sequence (DNA): TGTGCCAGCAGCGCCCGGTTTGGCACAGATACGCAGTATTTT.

This clone was seen a handful of times. The gene calls are TRBV4-3 and TRBJ2-1, with 12 bases matching TRBD2. After removal of 3 bases from V and 9 bases from J, the junction contained 9 bases not matched to a gene. CDR1 LGHNA and CDR2 YSLEER come from the germline V gene. The CDR3 is 16 amino acids. This chain's CDR3 is CASSQTSGRLAGEQFF. CDR3 coding DNA: TGCGCCAGCAGCCAGACTAGCGGGAGACTGGCGGGTGAGCAGTTCTTC.

The rearrangement uses TRBV7-8 and TRBJ2-5, with 11 bases aligning to TRBD1. CDR3 length equals 14 residues. The trim removed 2 bases at V and 6 bases at J, leaving 2 bases unmatched. The germline gives CDR1 SGHVS, CDR2 FQNEAQ. As DNA, the CDR3 is TGTGCCAGCAGCTTACCGGACAGGGGGCAGACCCAGTACTTC. Residues: CASSLPDRGQTQYF.

This clone was counted a few times. The V gene is TRBV28, the J gene TRBJ1-5, with D perhaps matching TRBD1 (5 bases). V was pared by 8 bases and J by 7 bases, with 21 bases between. There are 15 residues in the CDR3. Germline V CDR1 and CDR2: MDHEN, SYDVKM. CDR3 coding DNA: TGTGCCAGCGCCCCTGGGGCCCCCGGGGGACAGCCCCAGCATTTT. Translation gives CASAPGAPGGQPQHF. The whole variable domain, remainder taken from reference TRBV28 and TRBJ1-5, is DVKVTQSSRYLVKRTGEKVFLECVQDMDHENMFWYRQDPGLGLRLIYFSYDVKMKEKGDIPEGYSVSREKKERFSLILESASTNQTSMYLCASAPGAPGGQPQHFGDGTRLSIL.